The entry that follows covers one T cell receptor beta chain sequence. Its matching antigen is unknown. This sample is drawn from a study of spatial heterogeneity in lung cancer. Study-wide background: There were some 70 donors, all of them untreated patients with early-stage non-small cell lung cancer. Sequencing consistently turned up more beta-chain sequences than alpha-chain sequences. Overall study findings and caveats: The appearance of ubiquitous expanded tumor TCRs in blood was greater at resection than follow-up.

The study tagged each TCR cDNA molecule with a unique molecular identifier. TCRdb used MiXCR to reprocess the 5' RACE reads, holding one entry per CDR3 protein. The sample includes 25,000 or so distinct CDR3 sequences, under 6.5% seen only once; the top ten take 22%. Time point indicated: blood at routine non-recurrence follow-up after resection. Unsorted whole RNA from tumor, nontumor lung or frozen PBMC underwent sequencing. Looked up from germline, CDR1 is SGHTA and CDR2 is FQGNSA. The V and J ends lost 4 bases and 6 bases, in that order; junction bases with no gene match: 5. This CDR3 spans 15 amino acids.

The TCR comes from a male donor with early-stage non-small cell lung cancer. The sequences come from PBMCs, collected at follow-up. The gene calls are TRBV7-2 and TRBJ2-3; 12 bases agree with TRBD2. The CDR3 DNA follows: TGTGCCAGCAGCTCTGGACTAGCGGGGTTGGATACGCAGTATTTT. Its translation: CASSSGLAGLDTQYF.